Shown below are 10 T cell receptor beta chains from a single sample sequenced in a study of blood T cell repertoires in COVID-19. Profiling relied on immunoSEQ multiplex PCR, and the TCRdb table lists in-frame clones only, not all of them. This table holds roughly 250,000 clones, around 85% found once. Sequenced material: peripheral blood. The receptor set was obtained from a human donor with COVID-19, enrolled during active disease. The donor label of this sample is uncertain.

This clone was observed once. The rearrangement links TRBV6-1 to TRBJ1-2; possibly TRBD1 for D (5 bases). CDR1 and CDR2 from the germline V gene are MNHNS and SASEGT. Trimming took off 0 bases at V and 5 bases at J, with 10 bases between the two ends. CDR3 length: 14 amino acids. The CDR3 DNA follows: TGTGCCAGCAGTGAAGCAGCAGGGCTGTATGGCTACACCTTC. This encodes CASSEAAGLYGYTF.

The chain is built from TRBV28 and TRBJ1-3, with a tentative D call TRBD1 (5 bases). Trimming shortened V by 3 bases and J by 0 bases, and 12 bases separated the two germline ends. CDR1 and CDR2 from the germline V gene are MDHEN and SYDVKM. The CDR3 sequence is 16 residues long. CDR3 nucleotide sequence: TGTGCCAGCAGTTTGGGGGACTCATACTCTGGAAACACCATATATTTT. Its translation: CASSLGDSYSGNTIYF.

The chain carries TRBV12-3 or TRBV12-4 and TRBJ1-2; tentative D call: TRBD1 (6 bases). The V end lost 6 bases, the J end lost 6 bases, and 14 bases lay between the germline ends. The CDR3 spans 13 residues. CDR3 in amino acids: CASRPQGAHGYTF. The CDR3 DNA reads as TGTGCCAGCAGGCCACAGGGCGCTCATGGCTACACCTTC.

The V gene is TRBV28, the J gene TRBJ1-2, with 9 bases fitting TRBD1. Unmatched junction bases numbered 0, after V lost 3 bases and J lost 4 bases. Germline V gene sequence: CDR1 MDHEN, CDR2 SYDVKM. CDR3 length: 13 residues. The CDR3 region is CASSLTGGYGYTF. The DNA of the CDR3 is TGTGCCAGCAGTTTGACAGGGGGCTATGGCTACACCTTC.

The chain combines TRBV15 with TRBJ2-3; D gene ambiguous. CDR1 and CDR2 (germline): LNHNV, YYDKDF (reference sequence). Deletions cut 6 bases from V and 1 base from J, with 8 bases between. This CDR3 has 13 amino acids. CDR3 coding DNA: TGTGCCACCAGGTCGCCAGGCACAGATACGCAGTATTTT. Translation gives CATRSPGTDTQYF.

CDR3 region: CASSLYRQNTEAFF. The CDR3 DNA is TGTGCCAGCAGTTTATACAGACAGAACACTGAAGCTTTCTTT. J is TRBJ1-1 and V is TRBV27; D uncertain. V was clipped by 1 base and J by 1 base, with 7 bases between them. Germline V gives CDR1 MNHEY, CDR2 SMNVEV (reference sequence). This CDR3 is built from 14 residues.

This clone was seen once. The chain links TRBV2 to TRBJ1-5; TRBD1 aligns across 10 bases. With V trimmed by 5 bases and J by 4 bases, 5 bases remained unmatched. Per the germline V gene, CDR1 is SNHLY and CDR2 is FYNNEI. The CDR3 runs 15 residues. The CDR3 bases are TGTGCCAGCAGTTCCGGGACAGGGGATAATCAGCCCCAGCATTTT. Protein sequence: CASSSGTGDNQPQHF.

On this clone itself: The junction departs from the called germline gene at one end, perhaps through a read error. This chain links TRBV20-1 with TRBJ1-4, with D perhaps matching TRBD1 (5 bases). The CDR3 loop spans 13 amino acids. Per the germline V gene, CDR1 is DFQATT and CDR2 is SNEGSKA (reference sequence). For the CDR3, the DNA is TGCAGTGCTGGTGGTCAGGGAAATGGAAAACTGTTTTTT. As protein: CSAGGQGNGKLFF.

This rearrangement joins TRBV7-2 to TRBJ2-1; TRBD2 matches 7 bases. The length of the CDR3 is 16 residues. Germline values: CDR1 SGHTA, CDR2 FQGNSA. After removal of 3 bases from V and 0 bases from J, the junction contained 5 bases not matched to a gene. The CDR3 here is CASSFQAGNSYNEQFF. CDR3 coding DNA: TGTGCCAGCAGCTTTCAAGCGGGGAACTCCTACAATGAGCAGTTCTTC.

This clone was observed a handful of times. The chain joins TRBV5-4 to TRBJ2-7; TRBD1 agrees at 10 bases. Trimming took 0 bases from V and 1 from J; bases not matched to a gene: 4. The length of the CDR3 is 16 residues. Per the germline V gene, CDR1 is SGHNT and CDR2 is YYREEE (reference sequence). The CDR3 nucleotides are TGTGCCAGCAGCTTGGCCGGACAGGGGGGATCCTACGAGCAGTACTTC. Its translation: CASSLAGQGGSYEQYF.